The 5 T cell receptor beta chains reported below all come from one sample, sequenced in a study of OX40 agonist ivuxolimab in advanced cancers. Libraries were prepared by immunoSEQ multiplex PCR; TCRdb keeps only in-frame clonotypes and omits some of them. The sample holds 150,000 to 180,000 clones; under 95% are singletons and the top ten take about 0.31%. The sequenced sample was CD4+ or CD8+ T cells sorted from blood, obtained in a trial of the OX40 agonist ivuxolimab. The origin of the receptors is an adult with an advanced solid tumor such as melanoma, head and neck, liver or kidney cancer.

The genes are TRBV28 and TRBJ1-4, with D possibly matching TRBD1 (5 bases). CDR3 length: 11 residues. Trimming left V 8 bases short and J 8 bases short, with 9 bases between. CDR1 and CDR2 (germline): MDHEN, SYDVKM. The CDR3 loop is CASGGFEKLFF. For the CDR3, the DNA is TGTGCCAGCGGGGGGTTCGAAAAACTGTTTTTT. Drawing the rest from reference TRBV28 and TRBJ1-4, the complete variable domain is DVKVTQSSRYLVKRTGEKVFLECVQDMDHENMFWYRQDPGLGLRLIYFSYDVKMKEKGDIPEGYSVSREKKERFSLILESASTNQTSMYLCASGGFEKLFFGSGTQLSVL.

The chain links TRBV5-1 to TRBJ1-3; the match to TRBD1 covers 11 bases. This CDR3 is built from 16 residues. The V gene end was trimmed by 4 bases and the J gene end by 4 bases; junction bases not matched to a gene: 7. Germline CDR1 reads SGHRS; CDR2 reads YFSETQ. The CDR3 is CASSLGQGAGGNTIYF. CDR3 nucleotides: TGCGCCAGCAGCCTCGGACAGGGGGCAGGGGGAAACACCATATATTTT.

This chain links TRBV5-4 with TRBJ2-7; 7 bases match TRBD2. Germline V CDR1 and CDR2: SGHNT, YYREEE (reference sequence). The ends lost 7 bases at V and 2 bases at J; junction bases unmatched: 12. This CDR3 region has 15 residues. Here the CDR3 DNA reads TGTGCCAGCGCATCGATAGGGACTACCCCCTACGAGCAGTACTTC. It specifies CASASIGTTPYEQYF.

The chain employs TRBV5-1 and TRBJ2-7; possible D gene TRBD1, 6 bases. Trimming cost V 2 bases and J 3 bases, with 15 bases left between them. CDR1 SGHRS and CDR2 YFSETQ come from the germline V gene. This CDR3 spans 15 amino acids. CDR3 coding DNA: TGCGCCAGCAGCTTCCGGGACACAAAGATCTACGAGCAGTACTTC. Translation: CASSFRDTKIYEQYF. The full variable domain, rest sourced from reference TRBV5-1 and TRBJ2-7, is KAGVTQTPRYLIKTRGQQVTLSCSPISGHRSVSWYQQTPGQGLQFLFEYFSETQRNKGNFPGRFSGRQFSNSRSEMNVSTLELGDSALYLCASSFRDTKIYEQYFGPGTRLTVT.

This clone was found once. The gene calls are TRBV6-5 and TRBJ1-1; D not certain. CDR1 is MNHEY and CDR2 is SVGAGI in the germline V gene. V lost 7 bases, J lost 11 bases, and 20 bases lay in between. The CDR3 has 13 amino acids. CDR3 DNA sequence: TGTGCCAGCACCCTACTGGGCCACGGTCGGGCTTTCTTT. Protein: CASTLLGHGRAFF.